This T cell receptor (beta chain) comes out of a study of T cell responses to AZD1222 COVID-19 vaccine. Some clones are missing from TCRdb's copy, which holds only in-frame ones; the method was immunoSEQ multiplex PCR. The sample includes over 100,000 clones, approximately 88% of them seen just once. General study points: Repertoire sampling was restricted to post-peak T cell response timepoints.

About this clone itself: Its target is unknown.

This CDR3 comprises 16 residues. Germline CDR1 reads LGHNA; CDR2 reads YNFKEQ. Trimming pared 0 bases from V and 0 bases from J, leaving 9 bases between. The chain couples TRBV4-2 to TRBJ2-1, with TRBD1 as a possible D gene (5 bases). The source is an adult in good health. The source material was peripheral blood, sampled on day 0 of AZD1222 vaccination. This chain's CDR3 is CASSQERQSSYNEQFF. CDR3 bases: TGTGCCAGCAGCCAAGAAAGACAGAGCTCCTACAATGAGCAGTTCTTC.